The clone carrying this T cell receptor beta chain showed up many times. Its antigen is currently unknown. Patients included in sequencing had previously demonstrated CD8+CD57+ cell expansion by flow cytometry. The sample comes from a study of CD8+CD57+ T cells in acquired aplastic anemia. Deletions cut 6 bases from V and 4 bases from J, with 19 bases between. This CDR3 is built from 15 residues. Germline V CDR1 and CDR2: DFQATT, SNEGSKA (reference sequence). TCR beta VDJ and CDR3 profiling used genomic DNA as template. Using its own MiXCR run on the reads, TCRdb lists one record per CDR3 protein. The sample has about 240,000 distinct CDR3 sequences, 47% seen once. Points from the study as a whole: Controls and patients did not differ significantly in CD8+ Simpson's diversity.

V usage is TRBV20-1 and J usage is TRBJ1-5; perhaps TRBD1 as D (6 bases). This sequence was found in a human donor with aplastic anemia. Sequenced sample: sorted CD4+, CD8+, or CD8+CD57+ T cells (not recorded which) from PBMCs. For the CDR3, the DNA is TGCAGTGCCCCCAACCGGGACACTGGGAATCAGCCCCAGCATTTT. Its translation: CSAPNRDTGNQPQHF.